Following are 23 T cell receptor beta chains from one sample sequenced in a study of T cell responses to AZD1222 COVID-19 vaccine. Some clones are missing from TCRdb's copy, which holds only in-frame ones; the method was immunoSEQ multiplex PCR. Of 100,000 to 150,000 clones listed, around 94% are singletons. This specimen was peripheral blood, taken on day 0 of AZD1222 vaccination. All receptors derive from an adult in good health.

The chain combines TRBV5-5 with TRBJ1-6; 8 bases align to TRBD1. Trimming cost V 4 bases and J 10 bases; bases outside gene matches: 7. The CDR3 is 14 residues long. Germline CDR1 reads SGHKS; CDR2 reads YYEKEE (reference sequence). The CDR3 loop reads CASSTGQGGSPLHF. The CDR3 DNA follows: TGTGCCAGCAGCACCGGACAGGGAGGGTCACCCCTCCACTTT.

The rearrangement links TRBV5-4 to TRBJ2-3, with 14 nucleotides matching TRBD2. Germline lookup yields CDR1 SGHNT and CDR2 YYREEE (reference sequence). The CDR3 is 16 residues long. V was clipped by 4 bases and J by 3 bases; unmatched bases: 4. The CDR3 nucleotides read TGTGCCAGCAGCCCCGGGACTAGCGGGAGAACAGATACGCAGTATTTT. Translated: CASSPGTSGRTDTQYF.

The J gene is TRBJ2-7, the V gene TRBV5-6; a possible D gene is TRBD1 (6 bases). Deletions cut 4 bases from V and 2 bases from J, with 10 bases between. Looked up from germline, CDR1 is SGHDT and CDR2 is YYEEEE. The CDR3 spans 13 residues. The DNA of the CDR3 is TGTGCCAGCAGCCCGGACAGTGCCTACGAGCAGTACTTC. Its protein is CASSPDSAYEQYF. The variable domain in full, with the rest retrieved from reference TRBV5-6 and TRBJ2-7, is DAGVTQSPTHLIKTRGQQVTLRCSPKSGHDTVSWYQQALGQGPQFIFQYYEEEERQRGNFPDRFSGHQFPNYSSELNVNALLLGDSALYLCASSPDSAYEQYFGPGTRLTVT.

V gene TRBV18 combines with J gene TRBJ2-7; 9 nucleotides match TRBD1. Germline loops: CDR1 KGHSH, CDR2 LQKENI. The CDR3 totals 15 residues. The ends lost 6 bases at V and 3 bases at J; junction bases unmatched: 9. In nucleotides, the CDR3 is TGTGCCAGCTCGCCGCCGGGACAGGGCTTCTACGAGCAGTACTTC. Its protein is CASSPPGQGFYEQYF.

The V and J genes are TRBV7-9 and TRBJ1-3; no definite D call. V was cut by 4 bases and J by 3 bases, with 10 bases left in between. Germline V gene sequence: CDR1 SEHNR, CDR2 FQNEAQ (reference sequence). The CDR3 length is 14 residues. The CDR3 loop reads CASSWGGSGNTIYF. As DNA, the CDR3 is TGTGCCAGCAGCTGGGGAGGGAGTGGAAACACCATATATTTT. Using reference TRBV7-9 and TRBJ1-3 for the parts outside the CDR3, the full variable domain is DTGVSQNPRHKITKRGQNVTFRCDPISEHNRLYWYRQTLGQGPEFLTYFQNEAQLEKSRLLSDRFSAERPKGSFSTLEIQRTEQGDSAMYLCASSWGGSGNTIYFGEGSWLTVV.

This clone was seen once. This chain links TRBV15 with TRBJ1-3, with D unclear. Between the trimmed V and J ends, which lost 0 bases and 3 bases, there was a span of 9 bases. Germline V CDR1 and CDR2: LNHNV, YYDKDF (reference sequence). The CDR3 sequence is 15 residues long. The CDR3 sequence: CATSRDRVVGNTIYF. As DNA, the CDR3 is TGTGCCACCAGCAGAGATAGAGTGGTTGGAAACACCATATATTTT.

This clone was seen a single time. The gene calls are TRBV28 and TRBJ1-6; 7 bases align to TRBD1. Germline V gene lookup returns CDR1 MDHEN and CDR2 SYDVKM. This CDR3 region has 15 residues. The ends lost 6 bases at V and 5 bases at J; junction bases unmatched: 7. The CDR3 region has the DNA TGTGCCAGCAGATCGCGGGGACAGCATAATTCACCCCTCCACTTT. Encoded protein: CASRSRGQHNSPLHF.

CDR3 residues: CASSELGSPHNEQFF. The DNA of the CDR3 is TGTGCCAGCAGTGAACTGGGGTCACCCCACAATGAGCAGTTCTTC. The chain uses TRBV6-1 and TRBJ2-1; no definite D call. The ends were cut back, 2 bases at V and 5 bases at J, with 13 bases in the middle. The germline V gene encodes CDR1 MNHNS and CDR2 SASEGT. The CDR3 is 15 amino acids.

The chain carries TRBV28 and TRBJ2-1; D uncertain. CDR1 MDHEN and CDR2 SYDVKM come from the germline V gene. V lost 5 bases and J 6 bases, leaving 14 bases between the germline ends. The CDR3 runs to 14 residues. The CDR3 is CASSPAFDPNEQFF. CDR3 nucleotides: TGTGCCAGCAGTCCGGCCTTCGATCCCAATGAGCAGTTCTTC.

This chain joins TRBV13 and TRBJ2-4; a possible D gene is TRBD1 (5 bases). This CDR3 has 16 amino acids. Germline CDR1 and CDR2: PRHDT and FYEKMQ (reference sequence). Trimming removed 3 bases at V and 4 bases at J, with 16 bases between. The CDR3 bases are TGTGCCAGCAGCTTGAGACAGACCACCCAGAAAAACATTCAGTACTTC. The encoded protein is CASSLRQTTQKNIQYF.

This sequence joins TRBV3-1 (or the pseudogene TRBV3-2) and TRBJ1-5, with no clear D. In germline, CDR1 is LGHDT, CDR2 YNNKEL (reference sequence). V shed 4 bases and J shed 4 bases, with 11 bases lying between them. The CDR3 is 14 residues long. CDR3 sequence reads: CASSLFGVNQPQHF. Written as DNA, the CDR3 is TGTGCCAGCAGCCTCTTTGGTGTGAATCAGCCCCAGCATTTT.

The chain uses TRBV29-1 and TRBJ2-2; TRBD2 aligns across 13 bases. J lost 6 bases, V lost 6 bases, and 10 bases had no gene match. This CDR3 has 16 amino acids. Germline lookup yields CDR1 SQVTM and CDR2 ANQGSEA. CDR3 DNA: TGCAGCGTAACAGGACTAGCGGGAGTTATGTCCGGGGAGCTGTTTTTT. This encodes CSVTGLAGVMSGELFF.

The chain joins TRBV27 to TRBJ2-1, with TRBD1 matching 10 bases. This CDR3 has 14 residues. Looked up from germline, CDR1 is MNHEY and CDR2 is SMNVEV (reference sequence). V gave up 6 bases and J gave up 2 bases; unmatched junction bases: 1. The CDR3 here is CASRTGGAYNEQFF. In nucleotides, the CDR3 is TGTGCCAGCAGGACAGGGGGCGCCTACAATGAGCAGTTCTTC.

V usage is TRBV9 and J usage is TRBJ1-2, with D unresolved. This CDR3 is built from 14 residues. Germline V lookup: CDR1 SGDLS, CDR2 YYNGEE. V lost 0 bases and J lost 3, with 9 bases in between. CDR3 region: CASSVAQADYGYTF. The CDR3 bases are TGTGCCAGCAGCGTAGCTCAGGCGGACTATGGCTACACCTTC.

V gene TRBV2 combines with J gene TRBJ2-3; TRBD2 matches 8 bases. The length of the CDR3 is 15 residues. Trimming at V came to 6 bases and at J to 6 bases, leaving 11 bases not matched to a gene. In germline, CDR1 is SNHLY, CDR2 FYNNEI. The CDR3 nucleotides read TGTGCCAGCAGGAGGGGACTAGTGGTTTCGGATACGCAGTATTTT. Translating gives CASRRGLVVSDTQYF.

The chain links TRBV2 to TRBJ1-2; perhaps TRBD1 as D (6 bases). The CDR3 is 15 residues long. Germline assignment: CDR1 SNHLY and CDR2 FYNNEI. The ends were cut back, 7 bases at V and 1 base at J, with 16 bases in the middle. DNA of the CDR3: TGTGCCAGCAATCTACAGGGCAGCGGTAACTATGGCTACACCTTC. This gives the protein CASNLQGSGNYGYTF.

The rearrangement joins TRBV6-5 to TRBJ1-2; 8 bases are a match to TRBD1. Unmatched junction bases numbered 6, after V lost 2 bases and J lost 4 bases. Germline V gene data show CDR1 as MNHEY and CDR2 as SVGAGI. The CDR3 extends over 15 amino acids. Here the CDR3 DNA reads TGTGCCAGCAGTTACAGACCAGGGGGCTCCTATGGCTACACCTTC. It encodes CASSYRPGGSYGYTF.

The J gene is TRBJ2-7, the V gene TRBV9, with 7 bases identical to TRBD2. Germline values: CDR1 SGDLS, CDR2 YYNGEE. V was clipped by 0 bases and J by 3 bases; unmatched bases: 12. The CDR3 extends over 17 amino acids. DNA of the CDR3: TGTGCCAGCAGCGTAGAGGCCACTGGGCTAGCGGACTACGAGCAGTACTTC. Its translation: CASSVEATGLADYEQYF.

The chain joins TRBV6-5 to TRBJ1-1; D uncertain. V lost 2 bases, J lost 7 bases, and 8 bases lay in between. There are 12 residues in the CDR3. Germline CDR1 is MNHEY and CDR2 is SVGAGI. CDR3 sequence: CASSYDGREAFF. In DNA form, the CDR3 reads TGTGCCAGCAGTTACGATGGACGTGAAGCTTTCTTT.

This clone has just one count. The chain carries TRBV30 and TRBJ1-1; TRBD1 matches at 11 bases. Germline V gene sequence: CDR1 GTSNPN, CDR2 SVGIG (reference sequence). The CDR3 totals 17 residues. The junction had 10 bases not matched to a gene; V was cut back by 3 bases and J by 1 base. CDR3 DNA sequence: TGTGCCTGGAGGCTCTGGACAGGGGGCAGCGCGAACACTGAAGCTTTCTTT. This translates into CAWRLWTGGSANTEAFF.

The chain employs TRBV5-4 and TRBJ1-1; D is perhaps TRBD1 (5 bases). This CDR3 is built from 14 residues. CDR1 and CDR2 (germline): SGHNT, YYREEE (reference sequence). Trimming cost V 4 bases and J 5 bases, with 15 bases left between them. In nucleotides, the CDR3 is TGTGCCAGCAGCCAAGGGGCGGGACTAACTGAAGCTTTCTTT. Translating it yields CASSQGAGLTEAFF.

J is TRBJ2-7 and V is TRBV6-6, with a possible D match to TRBD2 (6 bases). This CDR3 spans 12 amino acids. The ends were cut back, 7 bases at V and 3 bases at J, with 10 bases in the middle. Per germline, CDR1 MNHNY and CDR2 SVGAGI (reference sequence). CDR3 residues: CASTAGLYEQYF. The CDR3 nucleotides are TGTGCCAGCACCGCGGGACTCTACGAGCAGTACTTC.

The V and J genes are TRBV5-8 and TRBJ2-1; TRBD2 agrees at 7 bases. V lost 1 base and J lost 0; bases outside the gene matches: 10. The CDR3 totals 18 residues. Germline lookup yields CDR1 SGHTS and CDR2 YDEGEE. The CDR3 spells CASSLRVLAWSSYNEQFF. CDR3 DNA sequence: TGTGCCAGCAGCTTGCGGGTACTAGCGTGGAGCTCCTACAATGAGCAGTTCTTC. The whole variable domain, filled in from reference TRBV5-8 and TRBJ2-1, reads EAGVTQSPTHLIKTRGQQATLRCSPISGHTSVYWYQQALGLGLQFLLWYDEGEERNRGNFPPRFSGRQFPNYSSELNVNALELEDSALYLCASSLRVLAWSSYNEQFFGPGTRLTVL.